Below are 7 T cell receptor beta chains sequenced from a single sample in a study of molecular identifiers for immune sequencing clone quantification (dated by TCRdb to 2017 to 2018). Preparation of the library involved PCR. Reads for this sample came from an Illumina HiSeq 4000. The raw public reads went through TCRdb reprocessing: fastp at Q25, MiXCR clone calling, in-frame beta chains kept. Identical CDR3 protein sequences are pooled into one entry, listed with their most common genes and DNA. The table for this sample lists 40,000 to 50,000 distinct CDR3 sequences; less than 20% of them were counted only once. The ten largest clones represent about 1.1% of the sample. The sequenced material came from naive CD8+ T cells from blood, with Jurkat cell RNA spiked in. The cell subset or site label of this sample denotes: FACS-sorted CD8+CD4-CCR7+CD45RA+ naive T cells. These receptors were collected from a human donor in good health. Some libraries in this study had Jurkat cell RNA spiked in.

This clonotype was seen at least ten times. The chain combines TRBV7-2 with TRBJ2-2, with D hard to call. Looked up from germline, CDR1 is SGHTA and CDR2 is FQGNSA. The CDR3 is 17 residues long. V lost 4 bases and J lost 0, with 15 bases in between. For the CDR3, the DNA is TGTGCCAGCAGCTCCCCCCTCGGGTCACCGAACACCGGGGAGCTGTTTTTT. Translating gives CASSSPLGSPNTGELFF.

This clonotype was counted at least ten times. V is TRBV29-1 and J is TRBJ2-7; a weak D match, TRBD2 (6 bases). The CDR3 is 15 amino acids. Germline V gene lookup returns CDR1 SQVTM and CDR2 ANQGSEA. V was cut by 3 bases and J by 4 bases, with 19 bases left in between. In nucleotides, the CDR3 is TGCAGCGTTGAGGCTATAGGAGGGTTCCCATACGAGCAGTACTTC. It is translated as CSVEAIGGFPYEQYF.

In its sample, this clonotype was seen many times. The rearrangement links TRBV4-1 to TRBJ2-7; 7 positions match TRBD2. The CDR3 has 16 residues. Germline lookup yields CDR1 MGHRA and CDR2 YSYEKL. The J segment lost 0 bases and the V segment lost 0 bases, leaving 5 bases of the junction unmatched. CDR3 sequence: CASSQETAGPSYEQYF. The CDR3 coding sequence is TGCGCCAGCAGCCAAGAAACAGCGGGGCCCTCCTACGAGCAGTACTTC.

This clonotype was recorded at least ten times. The chain employs TRBV24-1 and TRBJ2-1; 8 bases are a match to TRBD2. From germline, CDR1 is KGHDR and CDR2 SFDVKD. Trimming at V came to 3 bases and at J to 5 bases, leaving 8 bases not matched to a gene. This CDR3 is 16 amino acids long. CDR3 nucleotide sequence: TGTGCCACCAGTGATGTCTCAGCGGGAGTCAACAATGAGCAGTTCTTC. Translating it yields CATSDVSAGVNNEQFF.

The sample holds many counts of this clonotype. The V call is TRBV7-9, the J call TRBJ2-1; 7 bases are a match to TRBD2. The CDR3 spans 15 residues. Germline V gene lookup returns CDR1 SEHNR and CDR2 FQNEAQ (reference sequence). The junction had 5 bases not matched to a gene; V was cut back by 3 bases and J by 3 bases. The CDR3 spells CASSFSGEVYNEQFF. DNA of the CDR3: TGTGCCAGCAGCTTCAGCGGGGAGGTCTACAATGAGCAGTTCTTC.

This clonotype occurred a few times. This chain uses TRBV9 with TRBJ2-7; D uncertain. The length of the CDR3 is 14 residues. Trimming removed 0 bases at V and 4 bases at J, with 11 bases between. The germline V gene has CDR1 SGDLS and CDR2 YYNGEE. CDR3 DNA sequence: TGTGCCAGCAGCGTAGGACCGCAAAATTACGAGCAGTACTTC. Its translation is CASSVGPQNYEQYF.

Relative to its sample, this clonotype is medium-sized (0.01 to 0.1%). V and J are TRBV20-1 and TRBJ2-3; D possibly corresponds to TRBD2 (5 bases). V lost 7 bases and J 2 bases, leaving 13 bases between the germline ends. The length of the CDR3 is 13 residues. CDR1 is DFQATT and CDR2 is SNEGSKA in the germline V gene (reference sequence). The CDR3 sequence is CSVVGRHTDTQYF. The CDR3 region has the DNA TGCAGTGTAGTGGGGAGACACACAGATACGCAGTATTTT.